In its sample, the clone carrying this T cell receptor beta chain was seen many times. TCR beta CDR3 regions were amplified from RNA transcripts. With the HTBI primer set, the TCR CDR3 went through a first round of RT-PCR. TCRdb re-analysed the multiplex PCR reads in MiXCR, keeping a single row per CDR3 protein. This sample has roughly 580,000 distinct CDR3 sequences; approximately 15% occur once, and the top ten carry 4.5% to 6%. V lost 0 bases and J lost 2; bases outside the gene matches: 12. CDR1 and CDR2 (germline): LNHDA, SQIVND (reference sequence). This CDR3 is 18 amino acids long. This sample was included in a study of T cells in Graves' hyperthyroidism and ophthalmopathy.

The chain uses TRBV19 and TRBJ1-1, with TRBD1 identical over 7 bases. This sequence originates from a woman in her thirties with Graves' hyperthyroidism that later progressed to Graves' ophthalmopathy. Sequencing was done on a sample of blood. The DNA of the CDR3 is TGTGCCAGTAGTATAGAGGCTTGGGTCGGGGACAGTAACACTGAAGCTTTCTTT. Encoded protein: CASSIEAWVGDSNTEAFF.